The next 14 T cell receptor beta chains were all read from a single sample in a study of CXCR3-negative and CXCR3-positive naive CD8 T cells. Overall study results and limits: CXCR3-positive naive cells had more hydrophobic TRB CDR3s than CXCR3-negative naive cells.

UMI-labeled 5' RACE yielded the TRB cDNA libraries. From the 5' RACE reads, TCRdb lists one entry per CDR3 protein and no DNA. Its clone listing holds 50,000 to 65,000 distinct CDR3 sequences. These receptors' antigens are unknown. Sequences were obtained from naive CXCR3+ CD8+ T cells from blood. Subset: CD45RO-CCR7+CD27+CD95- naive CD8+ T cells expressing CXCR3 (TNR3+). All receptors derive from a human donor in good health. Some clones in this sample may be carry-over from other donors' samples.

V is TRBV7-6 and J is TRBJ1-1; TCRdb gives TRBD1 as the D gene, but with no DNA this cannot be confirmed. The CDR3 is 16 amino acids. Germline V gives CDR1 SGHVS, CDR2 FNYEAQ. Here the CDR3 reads CASSLAAGSMNTEAFF.

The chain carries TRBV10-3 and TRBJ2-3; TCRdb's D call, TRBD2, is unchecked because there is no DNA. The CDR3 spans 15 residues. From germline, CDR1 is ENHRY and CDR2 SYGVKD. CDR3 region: CAISESAGLTDTQYF.

This chain's CDR3 is CASSVYEGGGYEQYF. The chain carries TRBV9 and TRBJ2-7; TCRdb's D gene call, TRBD1, goes unchecked for lack of DNA. This CDR3 comprises 15 residues. Per the germline V gene, CDR1 is SGDLS and CDR2 is YYNGEE. The full variable domain, with the rest looked up from reference TRBV9 and TRBJ2-7, is DSGVTQTPKHLITATGQRVTLRCSPRSGDLSVYWYQQSLDQGLQFLIQYYNGEERAKGNILERFSAQQFPDLHSELNLSSLELGDSALYFCASSVYEGGGYEQYFGPGTRLTVT.

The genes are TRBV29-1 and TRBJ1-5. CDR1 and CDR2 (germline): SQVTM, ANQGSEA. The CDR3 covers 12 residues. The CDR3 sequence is CSVGGGYQPQHF.

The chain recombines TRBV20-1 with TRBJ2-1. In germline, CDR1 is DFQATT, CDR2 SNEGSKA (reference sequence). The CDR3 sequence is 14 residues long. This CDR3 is CSARAMITYNEQFF.

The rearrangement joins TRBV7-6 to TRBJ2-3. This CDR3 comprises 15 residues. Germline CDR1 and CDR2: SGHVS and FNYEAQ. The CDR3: CASSLGTAGTDTQYF.

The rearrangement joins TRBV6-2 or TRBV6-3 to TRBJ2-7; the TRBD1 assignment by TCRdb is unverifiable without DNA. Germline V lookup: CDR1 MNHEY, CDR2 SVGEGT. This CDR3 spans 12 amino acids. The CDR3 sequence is CASRGQGYEQYF.

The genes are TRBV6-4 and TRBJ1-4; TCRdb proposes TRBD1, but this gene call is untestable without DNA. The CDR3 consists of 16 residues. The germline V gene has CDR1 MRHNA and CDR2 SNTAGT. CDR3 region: CASSGQGRITNEKLFF.

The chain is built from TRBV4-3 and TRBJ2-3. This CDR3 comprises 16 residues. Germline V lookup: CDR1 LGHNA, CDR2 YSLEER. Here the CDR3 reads CASSQDWGGRTDTQYF.

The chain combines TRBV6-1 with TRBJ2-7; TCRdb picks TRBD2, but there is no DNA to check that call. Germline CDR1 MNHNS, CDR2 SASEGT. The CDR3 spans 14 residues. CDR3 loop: CASSRDFPFQEQYF.

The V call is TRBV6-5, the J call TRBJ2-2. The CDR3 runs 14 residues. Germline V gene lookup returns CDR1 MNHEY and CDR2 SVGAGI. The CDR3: CASSTHGNTGELFF.

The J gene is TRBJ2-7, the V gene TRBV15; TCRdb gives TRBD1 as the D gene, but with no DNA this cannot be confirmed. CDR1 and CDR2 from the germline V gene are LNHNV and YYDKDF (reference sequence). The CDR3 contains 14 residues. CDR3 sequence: CATSRGVAGDEQYF.

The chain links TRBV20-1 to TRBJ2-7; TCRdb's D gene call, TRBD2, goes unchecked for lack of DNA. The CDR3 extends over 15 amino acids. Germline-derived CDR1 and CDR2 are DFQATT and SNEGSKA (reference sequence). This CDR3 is CSASGLAGGLYEQYF.

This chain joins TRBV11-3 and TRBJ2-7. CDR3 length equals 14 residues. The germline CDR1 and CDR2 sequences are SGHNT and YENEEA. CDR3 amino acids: CASSPRTNSYEQYF.